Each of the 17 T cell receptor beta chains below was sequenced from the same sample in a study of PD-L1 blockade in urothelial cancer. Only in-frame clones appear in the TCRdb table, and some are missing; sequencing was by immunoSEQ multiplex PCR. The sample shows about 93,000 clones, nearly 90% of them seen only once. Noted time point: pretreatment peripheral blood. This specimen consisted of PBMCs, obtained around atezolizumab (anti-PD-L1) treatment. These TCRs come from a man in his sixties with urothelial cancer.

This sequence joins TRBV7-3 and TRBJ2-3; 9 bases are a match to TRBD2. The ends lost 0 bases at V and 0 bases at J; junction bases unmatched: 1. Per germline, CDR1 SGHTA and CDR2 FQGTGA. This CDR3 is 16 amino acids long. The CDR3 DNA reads TGTGCCAGCAGCTTAACAGCGGGGGGCAGCACAGATACGCAGTATTTT. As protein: CASSLTAGGSTDTQYF. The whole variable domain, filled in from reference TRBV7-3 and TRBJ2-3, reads GAGVSQTPSNKVTEKGKYVELRCDPISGHTALYWYRQSLGQGPEFLIYFQGTGAADDSGLPNDRFFAVRPEGSVSTLKIQRTERGDSAVYLCASSLTAGGSTDTQYFGPGTRLTVL.

The CDR3 bases are TGTGCCAGCAGCTTATCGTTCCCCGTTACGGGGTCTGGGGCCAACGTCCTGACTTTC. Translation: CASSLSFPVTGSGANVLTF. This chain uses TRBV11-2 with TRBJ2-6; D is possibly TRBD2 (5 bases). The CDR3 covers 19 residues. Trimming shortened V by 2 bases and J by 1 base, and 18 bases separated the two germline ends. Per germline, CDR1 SGHAT and CDR2 FQNNGV.

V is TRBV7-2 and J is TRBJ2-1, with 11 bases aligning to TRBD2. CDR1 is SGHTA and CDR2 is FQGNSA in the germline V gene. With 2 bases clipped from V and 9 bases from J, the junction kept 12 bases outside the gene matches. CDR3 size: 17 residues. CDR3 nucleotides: TGTGCCAGCAGCTTAAACTTAGCGGGAGGGCCTCGTTCTGAGCAGTTCTTC. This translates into CASSLNLAGGPRSEQFF. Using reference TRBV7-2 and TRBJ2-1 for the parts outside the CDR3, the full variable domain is GAGVSQSPSNKVTEKGKDVELRCDPISGHTALYWYRQSLGQGLEFLIYFQGNSAPDKSGLPSDRFSAERTGGSVSTLTIQRTQQEDSAVYLCASSLNLAGGPRSEQFFGPGTRLTVL.

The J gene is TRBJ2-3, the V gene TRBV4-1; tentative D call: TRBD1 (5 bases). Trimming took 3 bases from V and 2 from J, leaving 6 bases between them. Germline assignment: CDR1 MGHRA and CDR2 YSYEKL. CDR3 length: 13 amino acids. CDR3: CASSQDNTDTQYF. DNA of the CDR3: TGCGCCAGCAGCCAGGACAACACAGATACGCAGTATTTT.

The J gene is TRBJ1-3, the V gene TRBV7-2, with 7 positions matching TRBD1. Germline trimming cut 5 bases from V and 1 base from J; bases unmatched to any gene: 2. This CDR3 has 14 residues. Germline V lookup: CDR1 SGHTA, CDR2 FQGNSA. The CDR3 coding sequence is TGTGCCAGCAGCCTGACAGGGTCTGGAAACACCATATATTTT. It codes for CASSLTGSGNTIYF.

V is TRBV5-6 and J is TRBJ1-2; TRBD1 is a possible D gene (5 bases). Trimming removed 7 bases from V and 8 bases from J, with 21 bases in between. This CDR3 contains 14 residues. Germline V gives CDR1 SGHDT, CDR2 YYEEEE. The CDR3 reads CASRPWRGGGGYTF. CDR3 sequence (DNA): TGTGCCAGCCGGCCGTGGCGGGGCGGTGGGGGCTACACCTTC.

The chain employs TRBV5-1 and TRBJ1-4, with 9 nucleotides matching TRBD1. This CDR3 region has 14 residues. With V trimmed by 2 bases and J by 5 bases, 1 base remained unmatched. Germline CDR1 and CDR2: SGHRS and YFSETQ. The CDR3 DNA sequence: TGCGCCAGCAGCTTCGGACAGGGGAATGAAAAACTGTTTTTT. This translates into CASSFGQGNEKLFF.

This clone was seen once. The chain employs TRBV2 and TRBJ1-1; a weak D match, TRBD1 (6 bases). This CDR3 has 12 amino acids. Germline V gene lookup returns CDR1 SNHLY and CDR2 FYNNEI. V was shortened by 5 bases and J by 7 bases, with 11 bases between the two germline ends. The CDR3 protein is CASSYGQSEAFF. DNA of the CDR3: TGTGCCAGCAGTTATGGACAGAGTGAAGCTTTCTTT.

The CDR3 DNA is TGCGCCAGCAGCCATCGCGGACTAGCGGGGGCCACAGATACGCAGTATTTT. Its translation: CASSHRGLAGATDTQYF. This chain joins TRBV4-3 and TRBJ2-3; 13 bases line up with TRBD2. Germline V gene data show CDR1 as LGHNA and CDR2 as YSLEER. The junction had 5 bases not matched to a gene; V was cut back by 3 bases and J by 2 bases. The CDR3 is 17 residues long.

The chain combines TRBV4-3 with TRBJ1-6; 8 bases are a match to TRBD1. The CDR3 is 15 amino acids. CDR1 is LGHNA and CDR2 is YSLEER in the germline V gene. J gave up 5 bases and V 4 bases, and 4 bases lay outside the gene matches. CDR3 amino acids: CASSRGQGNNSPLHF. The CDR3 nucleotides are TGCGCCAGCAGCCGTGGACAGGGCAATAATTCACCCCTCCACTTT.

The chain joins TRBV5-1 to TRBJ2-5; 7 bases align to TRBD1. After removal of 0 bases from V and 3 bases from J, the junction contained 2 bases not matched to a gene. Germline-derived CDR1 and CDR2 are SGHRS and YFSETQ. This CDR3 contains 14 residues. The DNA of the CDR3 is TGCGCCAGCAGCTTGGGGGGGACAGAAGAGACCCAGTACTTC. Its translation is CASSLGGTEETQYF.

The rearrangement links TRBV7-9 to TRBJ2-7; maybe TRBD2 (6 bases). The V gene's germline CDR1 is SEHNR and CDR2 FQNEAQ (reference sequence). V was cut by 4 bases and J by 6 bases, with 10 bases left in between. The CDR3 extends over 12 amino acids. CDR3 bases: TGTGCCAGCAGCTCCCTGGGGGGCGAGCAGTACTTC. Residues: CASSSLGGEQYF.

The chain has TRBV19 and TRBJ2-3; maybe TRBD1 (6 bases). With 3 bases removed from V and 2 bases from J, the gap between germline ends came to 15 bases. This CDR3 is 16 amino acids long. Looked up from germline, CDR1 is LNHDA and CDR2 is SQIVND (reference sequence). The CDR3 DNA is TGTGCCAGTAGTATGGGGACATGGGTTAACACAGATACGCAGTATTTT. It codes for CASSMGTWVNTDTQYF.

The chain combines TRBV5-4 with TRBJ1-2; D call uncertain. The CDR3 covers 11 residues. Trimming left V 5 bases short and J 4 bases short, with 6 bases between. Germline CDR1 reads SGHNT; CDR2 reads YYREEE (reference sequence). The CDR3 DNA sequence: TGTGCCAGCAGTCTCGGCTATGGCTACACCTTC. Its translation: CASSLGYGYTF.

CDR3 sequence: CASSQTGQVTNNEQFF. The CDR3 DNA sequence: TGCGCCAGCAGTCAAACGGGACAGGTTACGAACAATGAGCAGTTCTTC. This chain uses TRBV23-1 with TRBJ2-1, with 8 bases lining up with TRBD1. TRBV23-1 is identified as an open reading frame with a role that is uncertain. This CDR3 is built from 16 residues. Trimming at V came to 2 bases and at J to 5 bases, leaving 8 bases not matched to a gene.

CDR3: CASSQRGGENPGELFF. CDR3 sequence (DNA): TGTGCCAGCAGTCAGAGGGGGGGCGAGAATCCCGGGGAGCTGTTTTTT. The V call is TRBV2, the J call TRBJ2-2; D might be TRBD2 (7 bases). Germline assignment: CDR1 SNHLY and CDR2 FYNNEI. Trimming pared 5 bases from V and 6 bases from J, leaving 19 bases between. CDR3 length: 16 residues.

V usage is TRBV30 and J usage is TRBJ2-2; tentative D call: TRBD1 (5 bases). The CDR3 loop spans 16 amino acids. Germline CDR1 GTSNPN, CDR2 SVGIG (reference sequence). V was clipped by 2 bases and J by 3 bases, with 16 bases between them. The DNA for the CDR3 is TGTGCCTGGAGTACAGGTTGGGTCAGGGACACCGGGGAGCTGTTTTTT. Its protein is CAWSTGWVRDTGELFF.